This passage covers 3 T cell receptor beta chains from one sample sequenced in a study of blood T cell repertoires in COVID-19. Libraries were prepared by immunoSEQ multiplex PCR; TCRdb keeps only in-frame clonotypes and omits some of them. The table records some 180,000 clones, approximately 83% of them present only once. The sample taken for sequencing was peripheral blood. The origin of the receptors is a woman aged 40 to 50 with COVID-19, enrolled during active disease.

The chain is built from TRBV28 and TRBJ1-1, with 7 bases fitting TRBD1. V shed 3 bases, J shed 1 base, and the junction held 5 bases outside the gene matches. The CDR3 contains 15 residues. CDR1 is MDHEN, CDR2 SYDVKM, per germline. The CDR3, as DNA: TGTGCCAGCAGTTTGACCGGGACAGCGAACACTGAAGCTTTCTTT. This codes for CASSLTGTANTEAFF.

The rearrangement joins TRBV25-1 to TRBJ1-3; D perhaps matches TRBD1 (5 bases). V lost 0 bases to trimming and J lost 0 bases, with 12 bases between them. CDR3 length: 17 amino acids. CDR1 MGHDK and CDR2 SYGVNS come from the germline V gene. CDR3: CASSEYIWGYSGNTIYF. The DNA of the CDR3 is TGTGCCAGCAGTGAATATATATGGGGCTACTCTGGAAACACCATATATTTT. Variable domain in full (rest from reference TRBV25-1 and TRBJ1-3): EADIYQTPRYLVIGTGKKITLECSQTMGHDKMYWYQQDPGMELHLIHYSYGVNSTEKGDLSSESTVSRIRTEHFPLTLESARPSHTSQYLCASSEYIWGYSGNTIYFGEGSWLTVV.

This sequence joins TRBV12-5 and TRBJ2-1, with D possibly matching TRBD2 (5 bases). The CDR3 has 17 amino acids. V lost 3 bases, J lost 2 bases, and 17 bases lay in between. CDR1 is LGHNT and CDR2 is FRNRAP in the germline V gene. CDR3 in amino acids: CASGFAPSLAPYNEQFF. In DNA form, the CDR3 reads TGTGCTAGTGGTTTTGCCCCCTCGCTAGCCCCCTACAATGAGCAGTTCTTC.